A selection of T cell receptor beta chains follows, all from one sample in a study of cytomegalovirus exposure and HLA in healthy donors. Using immunoSEQ multiplex PCR, the repertoire was profiled, and TCRdb retains in-frame clones only, with some absent. The sample has roughly 100,000 clones; approximately 76% are singletons. The sample taken for sequencing was PBMCs. The source is a man aged 35 to 55 in good health and CMV-seropositive. The conserved cysteine and the conserved F or W are not part of the CDR3 here. D genes are given only for firm matches.

V: TRBV28; J: TRBJ1-1; D: TRBD1; CDR3: ASSVSSRGTEAF
V: TRBV5-1; J: TRBJ2-7; D: NA; CDR3: ASSYEMAGYEQY
V: TRBV6-5; J: TRBJ1-2; D: TRBD1; CDR3: ASSEGTEAVGYT
V: TRBV25-1; J: TRBJ2-2; D: NA; CDR3: ASSGQVNTGELF
V: TRBV29-1; J: TRBJ2-6; D: TRBD2; CDR3: SVEDLAGGSSGANVLT
V: TRBV11-2; J: TRBJ2-1; D: NA; CDR3: ASSLKGVVHEQF
V: TRBV5-4; J: TRBJ2-5; D: TRBD2; CDR3: ASSLGFLAGEETQY
V: TRBV6-4; J: TRBJ2-2; D: NA; CDR3: ASSGSGTTGELF
V: TRBV6-5; J: TRBJ2-7; D: NA; CDR3: ASSYSNRAYEQY
V: TRBV19; J: TRBJ2-4; D: NA; CDR3: ASNNEGLAKNIQY
V: TRBV5-1; J: TRBJ2-7; D: TRBD2; CDR3: ASSILAGDHYEQY
V: TRBV27; J: TRBJ2-1; D: TRBD2; CDR3: ATEKLAGGSNEQF
V: TRBV7-6; J: TRBJ2-1; D: NA; CDR3: ASSLDGVSGYNEQF
V: TRBV10-3; J: TRBJ2-1; D: TRBD2; CDR3: AIRITSGRHNEQF
V: TRBV7-2; J: TRBJ2-3; D: NA; CDR3: ASSPGGSLDTQY
V: TRBV29-1; J: TRBJ1-2; D: NA; CDR3: SVLFAGGYT
V: TRBV28; J: TRBJ1-1; D: TRBD1; CDR3: ASSLPRQGSEAF
V: TRBV7-9; J: TRBJ2-2; D: TRBD2; CDR3: ASSLAYGGVNTGELF
V: TRBV2; J: TRBJ2-7; D: NA; CDR3: ASSAEGKGREQY
V: TRBV5-8; J: TRBJ2-5; D: TRBD1; CDR3: ATFPRDRGQETQY
V: TRBV5-1; J: TRBJ2-2; D: NA; CDR3: ASSFPEGTGELF
V: TRBV18; J: TRBJ2-1; D: NA; CDR3: ASSPAESLSNEQF
V: TRBV9; J: TRBJ2-2; D: TRBD2; CDR3: ASSTPRSGGVNTGELF
V: TRBV5-1; J: TRBJ2-3; D: NA; CDR3: ASSLGRGGTDTQY
V: TRBV2; J: TRBJ2-3; D: TRBD1; CDR3: ASSPGTAGTDTQY
V: TRBV4-1; J: TRBJ2-1; D: NA; CDR3: ASSQGLASF
V: TRBV10-3; J: TRBJ1-3; D: NA; CDR3: AIRGDLRSGNTIY
V: TRBV2; J: TRBJ1-6; D: NA; CDR3: ASSGGSYNSPLH
V: TRBV11-2; J: TRBJ1-6; D: TRBD1; CDR3: ASSSQGYNSPLH
V: TRBV10-3; J: TRBJ2-6; D: TRBD1; CDR3: AISAGQGASGANVLT
V: TRBV6-6; J: TRBJ1-5; D: TRBD1; CDR3: ATSGTGSGNQPQH
V: TRBV7-8; J: TRBJ1-2; D: NA; CDR3: ASSLGGSAYT
V: TRBV16; J: TRBJ1-5; D: NA; CDR3: ASSPGRNQPQH
V: TRBV6-5; J: TRBJ1-2; D: TRBD1; CDR3: ASKIQGNYGYT
V: TRBV2; J: TRBJ1-1; D: NA; CDR3: ASSERFMNTEAF
V: TRBV27; J: TRBJ1-2; D: TRBD1; CDR3: ASSRQGREGYT
V: TRBV6-1; J: TRBJ2-1; D: TRBD1; CDR3: ASRGQGPSYNEQF
V: TRBV28; J: TRBJ1-2; D: NA; CDR3: ASRFPGTVGYT
V: TRBV2; J: TRBJ2-6; D: NA; CDR3: AGLRAYPIGANVLT
V: TRBV7-9; J: TRBJ1-1; D: NA; CDR3: ASSLVGGNTEAF
V: TRBV2; J: TRBJ2-7; D: TRBD1; CDR3: ASTPRGTGISYEQY
V: TRBV5-1; J: TRBJ1-4; D: NA; CDR3: ASSLEDSSNEKLF
V: TRBV7-9; J: TRBJ1-2; D: NA; CDR3: ASSSPLGRSNYGYT
V: TRBV5-1; J: TRBJ2-3; D: TRBD2; CDR3: ASSFLAGGTDTQY
V: TRBV6-1; J: TRBJ1-1; D: NA; CDR3: ASSYGVVAF
V: TRBV5-1; J: TRBJ1-2; D: NA; CDR3: ASSLAGTSRYT
V: TRBV11-2; J: TRBJ1-2; D: NA; CDR3: ASSLKTRGSGYT
V: TRBV6-1; J: TRBJ2-7; D: TRBD1; CDR3: ASRETGYYEQY
V: TRBV27; J: TRBJ2-5; D: TRBD2; CDR3: ASSLSKWEGETQY
V: TRBV9; J: TRBJ2-3; D: NA; CDR3: ASSAGTPASTQY
V: TRBV5-4; J: TRBJ2-5; D: NA; CDR3: ASSTDSAQETQY
V: TRBV11-3; J: TRBJ2-3; D: TRBD1; CDR3: ASSPRTGQETDTQY
V: TRBV6-1; J: TRBJ2-7; D: NA; CDR3: ASIEFHEQY
V: TRBV5-1; J: TRBJ1-1; D: NA; CDR3: ASSPGHTEAF
V: TRBV5-1; J: TRBJ1-3; D: TRBD1; CDR3: ASSLGPGQGDGNTIY